The clone carrying this T cell receptor beta chain turned up a few times. The record originates from a study of T cells in Graves' hyperthyroidism and ophthalmopathy. The CDR3 consists of 12 residues. The germline gives CDR1 DFQATT, CDR2 SNEGSKA (reference sequence). V shed 0 bases and J shed 3 bases, with 5 bases lying between them. TCR beta CDR3 regions were amplified from RNA transcripts. HTBI primers were used for first-round RT-PCR of the TCR CDR3. TCRdb analysed the multiplex PCR reads with MiXCR anew, one entry per CDR3 protein. The table has 250,000 to 400,000 distinct CDR3 sequences, roughly an eighth seen once; the top ten hold about 37%. PBMCs were derived from around 10 ml fresh peripheral blood.

The chain links TRBV20-1 to TRBJ1-2; no reliable D call. The sequencing input was blood. The TCR sequence derives from a woman aged 40 to 55 with Graves' ophthalmopathy. CDR3 loop: CSAREDYYGYTF. CDR3 DNA sequence: TGCAGTGCTAGAGAGGACTACTATGGCTACACCTTC.